The clone carrying this TCR beta chain was seen more than once but under ten times. Germline loops: CDR1 SQVTM, CDR2 ANQGSEA. J lost 4 bases, V lost 4 bases, and 6 bases had no gene match. The CDR3 consists of 13 residues. This sample is part of a study of regulatory T cells in long-lasting Graves disease. The time point here: persistent/refractory GD, antithyroid drugs over 5 years with positive TRAb. The TCR library was prepared using RNA isolated from PBMCs. Through Arm-PCR of CDR3 regions and iRepertoire HTBI primers, TCR beta libraries were built. TCRdb fed the multiplex PCR reads into MiXCR, producing one record per CDR3 protein. The sample lists 600,000 to 850,000 distinct CDR3 sequences, 25% to 35% occurring once.

This sample comprised peripheral blood mononuclear cells (PBMCs), obtained when the disease was refractory, from a patient treated with antithyroid drugs. The gene calls are TRBV29-1 and TRBJ2-7; 8 nucleotides agree with TRBD2. This TCR was sampled from a female donor with Graves disease. The CDR3 reads CSVVDGRAYEQYF. The CDR3 bases are TGCAGCGTTGTAGACGGGAGGGCATACGAGCAGTACTTC.